These T cell receptor beta chains were read from a single sample in a study of regulatory T cells in long-lasting Graves disease. Via MiXCR, TCRdb re-called the multiplex PCR reads, giving one row per CDR3 protein. The profile shows 600,000 to 650,000 distinct CDR3 sequences, roughly 15% of them singletons. These data were also reused for a study on T cells in Graves' hyperthyroidism and ophthalmopathy.

The source was peripheral blood mononuclear cells (PBMCs), collected at new diagnosis, from a patient treated with antithyroid drugs. All receptors come from a woman younger than 45 with Graves disease. The CDR3 runs from the conserved cysteine through the conserved F or W. A D gene is named only where the DNA matches it firmly. Only part of the rows carry a size: once, few, many, or a class if the clone is expanded.

D gene	J gene	V gene	clone size	CDR3 DNA	CDR3 protein
NA	TRBJ1-4	TRBV28	many	TGTGCCAGCAGACGCGCAACTAATGAAAAACTGTTTTTT	CASRRATNEKLFF
NA	TRBJ1-5	TRBV6-5	many	TGTGCCAGCAGTTACGGAGGGGTCAATCAGCCCCAGCATTTT	CASSYGGVNQPQHF
TRBD1	TRBJ2-3	TRBV7-9	few	TGTGCCAGCAGCCCGCTCGAGGGGGCTCGGGATACGCAGTATTTT	CASSPLEGARDTQYF
NA	TRBJ2-3	TRBV3-1	NA	TGTGCCAGCAGCCGCTCGGGGCCCGGTGGAGATACGCAGTATTTT	CASSRSGPGGDTQYF
TRBD1	TRBJ2-7	TRBV6-1	few	TGTGCCAGCAGACCGGGACAGGGAAACGAGCAGTACTTC	CASRPGQGNEQYF
NA	TRBJ2-3	TRBV12-3/TRBV12-4	many	TGTGCCAGCAGCTCTCAACTAGTGGCCACAGATACGCAGTATTTT	CASSSQLVATDTQYF
NA	TRBJ2-7	TRBV7-9	few	TGTGCCAGCAGCTTAGCGCTGTTACCCCGTTTGGACTTC	CASSLALLPRLDF
NA	TRBJ1-3	TRBV6-1	NA	TGTGCCAGCAGTCTACGGGGTAGGGCTTCTGGAAACACCATATATTTT	CASSLRGRASGNTIYF
TRBD2	TRBJ2-7	TRBV4-1	NA	TGCGCCAGCAGCCACGCGGCGGGAGGGAGGCGTGACTACGAGCAGTACTTC	CASSHAAGGRRDYEQYF
NA	TRBJ1-1	TRBV28	many	TGTGCCAGCAGCCGGGGTCCCCCCAACACTGAAGCTTTCTTT	CASSRGPPNTEAFF
TRBD2	TRBJ2-3	TRBV13	few	TGTGCCAGCAGTCTAACCACTAGCGGGAGTGCAGATACGCAGTATTTT	CASSLTTSGSADTQYF
TRBD2	TRBJ2-7	TRBV2	many	TGTGCCAGCATGTCTGGCGGGAGGGCCAACGAGCAGTACTTC	CASMSGGRANEQYF
TRBD2	TRBJ2-3	TRBV7-2	NA	TGTGCCAGCAGTCTTAGCGGGACTTGGGGAGATACGCAGTATTTT	CASSLSGTWGDTQYF
TRBD1	TRBJ2-5	TRBV24-1	few	TGTGCCACCTCGGGACAGGGGTTGTGGGAAGAACAAGAGACCCAGTACTTC	CATSGQGLWEEQETQYF
TRBD1	TRBJ2-3	TRBV24-1	few	TGTGCCACCAGTGGTGGACAGGGACTCACAGATACGCAGTATTTT	CATSGGQGLTDTQYF
TRBD1	TRBJ2-7	TRBV28	NA	TGTGCCAGCAGTTCAGGGGGCCAGCTAACTTACGAGCAGTACTTC	CASSSGGQLTYEQYF
NA	TRBJ2-2	TRBV5-1	NA	TGCGCCAGCAGCTCCACAGAATTATACACCGGGGAGCTGTTTTTT	CASSSTELYTGELFF
NA	TRBJ2-1	TRBV3-1	few	TGTGCCAGCAGCCAAGAAATCTCGATTGCGGGCGAGCAGTTCTTC	CASSQEISIAGEQFF
NA	TRBJ2-3	TRBV27	NA	TGTGTCAGCGGACGGGGCCTTATCCCAGATACGCAGTATTTT	CVSGRGLIPDTQYF